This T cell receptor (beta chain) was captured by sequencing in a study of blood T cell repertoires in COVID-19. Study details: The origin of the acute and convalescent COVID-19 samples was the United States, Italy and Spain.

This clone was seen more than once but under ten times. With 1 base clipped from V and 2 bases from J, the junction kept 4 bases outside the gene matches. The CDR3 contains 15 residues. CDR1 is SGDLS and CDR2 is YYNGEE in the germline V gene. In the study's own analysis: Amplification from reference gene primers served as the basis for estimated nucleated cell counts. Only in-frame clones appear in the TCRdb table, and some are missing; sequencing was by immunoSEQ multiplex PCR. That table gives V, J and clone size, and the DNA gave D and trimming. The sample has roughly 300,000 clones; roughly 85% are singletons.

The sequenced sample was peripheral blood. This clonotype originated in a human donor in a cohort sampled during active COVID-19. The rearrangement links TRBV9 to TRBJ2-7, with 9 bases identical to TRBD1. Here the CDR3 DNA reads TGTGCCAGCAGCGTAATGGGACAGGGTCCCTACGAGCAGTACTTC. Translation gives CASSVMGQGPYEQYF.